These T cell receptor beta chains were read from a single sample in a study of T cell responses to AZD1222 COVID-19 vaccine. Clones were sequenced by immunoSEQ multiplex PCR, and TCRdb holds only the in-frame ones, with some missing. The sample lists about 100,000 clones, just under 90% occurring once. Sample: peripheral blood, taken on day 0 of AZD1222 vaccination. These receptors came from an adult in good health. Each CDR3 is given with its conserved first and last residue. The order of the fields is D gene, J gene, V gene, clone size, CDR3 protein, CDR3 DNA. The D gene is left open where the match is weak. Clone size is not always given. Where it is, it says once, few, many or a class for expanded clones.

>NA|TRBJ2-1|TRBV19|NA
CASSIDESSVGWRFF
TGTGCCAGTAGTATAGATGAATCGTCGGTGGGGTGGCGGTTCTTC
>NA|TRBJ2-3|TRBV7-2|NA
CASSAMGGFTDTQYF
TGTGCCAGCAGCGCAATGGGGGGCTTCACAGATACGCAGTATTTT
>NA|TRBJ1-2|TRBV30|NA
CAWTEIRDTSNYGYTF
TGTGCCTGGACAGAGATCCGGGACACCAGTAACTATGGCTACACCTTC
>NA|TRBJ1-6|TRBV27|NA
CASSVKTDNSPLHF
TGTGCCAGCAGTGTTAAGACTGATAATTCACCCCTCCACTTT
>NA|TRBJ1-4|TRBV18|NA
CASSRELATNEKLFF
TGTGCCAGCTCGCGGGAGCTGGCAACTAATGAAAAACTGTTTTTT
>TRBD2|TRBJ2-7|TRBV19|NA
CASSIHGGRPYEQYF
TGTGCCAGTAGTATTCATGGCGGGAGACCCTACGAGCAGTACTTC
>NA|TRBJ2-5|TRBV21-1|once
CASTERRALQETQYF
TGTGCCAGCACCGAGAGGAGGGCCCTTCAAGAGACCCAGTACTTC
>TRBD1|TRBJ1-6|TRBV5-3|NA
CARSFFALGQKYNSPLHF
TGTGCCAGAAGCTTCTTTGCGCTGGGACAGAAGTATAATTCACCCCTCCACTTT
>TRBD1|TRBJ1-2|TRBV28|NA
CASSPAAGTGTYGYTF
TGTGCCAGCAGTCCAGCCGCTGGGACAGGCACCTATGGCTACACCTTC
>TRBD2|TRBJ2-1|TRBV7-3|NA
CASSAQGGNEQFF
TGTGCCAGCAGCGCCCAGGGAGGGAATGAGCAGTTCTTC
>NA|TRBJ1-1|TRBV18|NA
CASSFRQENTEAFF
TGTGCCAGCTCATTCAGACAGGAGAACACTGAAGCTTTCTTT
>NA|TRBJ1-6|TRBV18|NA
CASSQGQPVDNSPLHF
TGTGCCAGCTCCCAAGGACAGCCGGTGGATAATTCACCCCTCCACTTT
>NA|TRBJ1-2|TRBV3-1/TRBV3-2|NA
CASSAQETDGYTF
TGTGCCAGCAGCGCACAGGAGACTGATGGCTACACCTTC
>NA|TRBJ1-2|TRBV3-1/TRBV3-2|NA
CASSQSRDGYTF
TGTGCCAGCAGCCAGTCCCGCGATGGCTACACCTTC
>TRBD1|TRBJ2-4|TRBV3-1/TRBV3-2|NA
CASSYRQGAGNIQYF
TGTGCCAGCAGCTATCGACAGGGGGCCGGAAACATTCAGTACTTC
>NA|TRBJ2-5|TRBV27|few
CASSLEGSDTQYF
TGTGCCAGCAGTTTAGAGGGTTCTGATACCCAGTACTTC
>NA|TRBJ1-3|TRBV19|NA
CASSEYRVSGNTIYF
TGTGCCAGTAGTGAGTACAGGGTCTCCGGAAACACCATATATTTT
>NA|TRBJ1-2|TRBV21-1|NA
CASSCRQGGDGYTF
TGTGCCAGCAGCTGCCGACAGGGGGGAGATGGCTACACCTTC
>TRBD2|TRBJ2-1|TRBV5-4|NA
CASSPSGGDNEQFF
TGTGCCAGCAGCCCCAGCGGGGGGGACAATGAGCAGTTCTTC
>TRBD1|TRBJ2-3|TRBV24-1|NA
CATSDRTPTGGGTDTQYF
TGTGCCACCAGTGACCGCACTCCGACAGGGGGCGGGACAGATACGCAGTATTTT
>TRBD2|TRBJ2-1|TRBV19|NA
CASSGLSGNNEQFF
TGTGCCAGTAGTGGGCTTAGCGGGAACAATGAGCAGTTCTTC
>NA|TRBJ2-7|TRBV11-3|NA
CASSPGASYEQYF
TGTGCCAGCAGCCCAGGGGCCTCCTACGAGCAGTACTTC
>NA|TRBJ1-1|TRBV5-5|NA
CASSFAPGAEAFF
TGTGCCAGCAGCTTCGCACCCGGGGCTGAAGCTTTCTTT
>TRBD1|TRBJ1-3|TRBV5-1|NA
CASSKNRGTGNTIYF
TGCGCCAGCAGCAAAAACAGGGGAACGGGAAACACCATATATTTT
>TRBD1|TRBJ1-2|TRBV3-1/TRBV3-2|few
CASSLTGGVYGYTF
TGTGCCAGCAGCTTAACAGGGGGAGTCTATGGCTACACCTTC
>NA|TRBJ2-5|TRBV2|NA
CASSESGDETQYF
TGTGCCAGCAGTGAATCCGGGGACGAGACCCAGTACTTC
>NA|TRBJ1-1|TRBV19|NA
CASQRAANEAFF
TGTGCCAGTCAAAGGGCAGCCAATGAAGCTTTCTTT
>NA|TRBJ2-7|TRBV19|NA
CASSIGGSLSEQYF
TGTGCCAGTAGTATAGGCGGGTCTCTTAGCGAGCAGTACTTC
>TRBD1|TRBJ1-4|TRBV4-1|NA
CASSERTGLALLFF
TGCGCCAGCAGCGAGAGGACAGGGTTGGCCCTACTGTTTTTT
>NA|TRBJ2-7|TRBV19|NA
CASSTTGYSYEQYF
TGTGCCAGTAGTACGACTGGGTACTCCTACGAGCAGTACTTC
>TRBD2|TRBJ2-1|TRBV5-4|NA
CASSGRDGNYNEQFF
TGTGCCAGCAGCGGGAGGGACGGAAACTACAATGAGCAGTTCTTC
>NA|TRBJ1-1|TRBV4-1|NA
CASSQGQNTEAFF
TGCGCCAGCAGCCAAGGACAGAACACTGAAGCTTTCTTT
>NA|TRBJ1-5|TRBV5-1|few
CASSLAGGNQPQHF
TGCGCCAGCAGCTTGGCTGGGGGCAATCAGCCCCAGCATTTT
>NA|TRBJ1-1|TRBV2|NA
CASRVTSVNTEAFF
TGTGCCAGCAGGGTTACAAGTGTGAACACTGAAGCTTTCTTT
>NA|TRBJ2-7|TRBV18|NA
CASSSTVQASEQYF
TGTGCCAGCTCATCCACCGTACAGGCTAGCGAGCAGTACTTC
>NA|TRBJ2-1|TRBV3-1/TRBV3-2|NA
CASSQRGREQFF
TGTGCCAGCAGCCAAAGAGGGCGCGAGCAGTTCTTC
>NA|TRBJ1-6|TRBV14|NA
CASSQVSGSPLHF
TGTGCCAGCAGCCAAGTATCTGGGTCACCCCTCCACTTT
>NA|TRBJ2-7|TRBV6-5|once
CASSYGGGSPYEQYF
TGTGCCAGCAGTTACGGTGGGGGAAGTCCCTACGAGCAGTACTTC
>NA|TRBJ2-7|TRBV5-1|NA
CASSREYEQYF
TGCGCCAGCAGTAGGGAATACGAGCAGTACTTC
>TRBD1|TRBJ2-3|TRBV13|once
CASSLGMTGILTDTQYF
TGTGCCAGCAGCTTAGGCATGACAGGGATTCTCACAGATACGCAGTATTTT
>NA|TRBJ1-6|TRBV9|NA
CASSAGTGNSPLHF
TGTGCCAGCAGCGCAGGGACGGGGAATTCACCCCTCCACTTT
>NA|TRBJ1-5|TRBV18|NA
CASSQGYRDQPQHF
TGTGCCAGCTCCCAAGGGTACCGCGATCAGCCCCAGCATTTT
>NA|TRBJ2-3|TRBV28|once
CASNPASGSTDTQYF
TGTGCCAGCAATCCAGCGTCCGGCAGCACAGATACGCAGTATTTT
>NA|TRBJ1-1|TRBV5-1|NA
CASSLDTANTEAFF
TGCGCCAGCAGCTTGGATACAGCGAACACTGAAGCTTTCTTT
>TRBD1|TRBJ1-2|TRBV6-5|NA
CASSYRGDRNYGYTF
TGTGCCAGCAGTTACCGAGGGGACAGGAACTATGGCTACACCTTC
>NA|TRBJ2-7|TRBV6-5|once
CASSYSIRGPYEQYF
TGTGCCAGCAGTTACTCGATACGGGGGCCGTACGAGCAGTACTTC
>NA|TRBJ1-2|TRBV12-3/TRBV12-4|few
CASKREYGYTF
TGTGCCAGCAAGAGGGAATATGGCTACACCTTC
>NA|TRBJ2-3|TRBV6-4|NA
CASALREYF
TGTGCCAGTGCTCTCCGGGAGTATTTT
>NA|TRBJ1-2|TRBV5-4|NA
CASSVDRNYGYTF
TGTGCCAGCAGCGTGGACAGAAACTATGGCTACACCTTC
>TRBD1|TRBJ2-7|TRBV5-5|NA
CASSLEGDSFYEQYF
TGTGCCAGCAGCTTGGAAGGGGACAGTTTTTACGAGCAGTACTTC
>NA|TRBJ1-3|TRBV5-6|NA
CASSLTGTYGNTIYF
TGTGCCAGCAGCTTGACCGGGACATATGGAAACACCATATATTTT
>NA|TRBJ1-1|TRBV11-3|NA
CASRDGGDTEAFF
TGTGCCAGCAGGGATGGGGGGGACACTGAAGCTTTCTTT
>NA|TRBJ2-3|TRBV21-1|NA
CASGGQENTDTQYF
TGTGCCAGCGGGGGACAGGAGAACACAGATACGCAGTATTTT
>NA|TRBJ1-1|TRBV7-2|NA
CASALGQNTEAFF
TGTGCCAGCGCATTGGGACAGAACACTGAAGCTTTCTTT
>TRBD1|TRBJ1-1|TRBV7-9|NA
CASSYRTGLSPEAFF
TGTGCCAGCAGTTATCGGACAGGGTTGAGCCCTGAAGCTTTCTTT
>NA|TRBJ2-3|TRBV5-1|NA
CASSLEQGTDTQYF
TGCGCCAGCAGCTTGGAACAAGGCACAGATACGCAGTATTTT
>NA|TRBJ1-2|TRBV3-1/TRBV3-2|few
CASSQVGYYGYTF
TGTGCCAGCAGCCAAGTAGGTTACTATGGCTACACCTTC
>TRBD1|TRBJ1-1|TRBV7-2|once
CASSRPGQRAFF
TGTGCCAGCAGCCGTCCGGGACAGAGAGCTTTCTTT
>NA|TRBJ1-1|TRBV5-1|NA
CASSLSVGLNTEAFF
TGCGCCAGCAGCTTGAGCGTGGGTCTGAACACTGAAGCTTTCTTT